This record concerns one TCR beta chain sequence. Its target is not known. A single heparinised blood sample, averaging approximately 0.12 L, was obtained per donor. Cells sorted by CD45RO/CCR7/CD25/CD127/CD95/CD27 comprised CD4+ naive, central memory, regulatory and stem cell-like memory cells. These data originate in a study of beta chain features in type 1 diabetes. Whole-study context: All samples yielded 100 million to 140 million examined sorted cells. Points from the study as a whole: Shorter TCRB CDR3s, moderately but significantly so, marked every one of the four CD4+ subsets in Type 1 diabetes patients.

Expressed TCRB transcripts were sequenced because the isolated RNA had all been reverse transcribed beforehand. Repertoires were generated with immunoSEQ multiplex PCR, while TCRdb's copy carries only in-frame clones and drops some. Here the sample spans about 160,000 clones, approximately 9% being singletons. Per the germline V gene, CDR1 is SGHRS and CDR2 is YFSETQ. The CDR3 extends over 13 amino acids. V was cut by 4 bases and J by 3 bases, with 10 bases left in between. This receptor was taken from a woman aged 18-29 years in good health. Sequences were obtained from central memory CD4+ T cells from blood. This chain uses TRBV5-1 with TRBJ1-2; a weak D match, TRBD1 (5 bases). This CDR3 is CASSPTTDYGYTF. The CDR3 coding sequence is TGCGCCAGCAGCCCGACGACAGACTATGGCTACACCTTC.